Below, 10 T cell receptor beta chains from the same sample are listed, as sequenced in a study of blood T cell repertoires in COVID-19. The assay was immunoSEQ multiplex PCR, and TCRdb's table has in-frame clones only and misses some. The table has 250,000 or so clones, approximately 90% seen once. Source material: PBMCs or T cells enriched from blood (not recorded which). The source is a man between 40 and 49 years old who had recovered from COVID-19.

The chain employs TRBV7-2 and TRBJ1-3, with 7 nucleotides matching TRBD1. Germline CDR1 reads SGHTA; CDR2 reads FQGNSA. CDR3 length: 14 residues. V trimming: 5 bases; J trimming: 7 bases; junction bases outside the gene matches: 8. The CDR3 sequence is CASSEGTVRNTIYF. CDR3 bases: TGTGCCAGCAGCGAGGGGACAGTACGGAACACCATATATTTT.

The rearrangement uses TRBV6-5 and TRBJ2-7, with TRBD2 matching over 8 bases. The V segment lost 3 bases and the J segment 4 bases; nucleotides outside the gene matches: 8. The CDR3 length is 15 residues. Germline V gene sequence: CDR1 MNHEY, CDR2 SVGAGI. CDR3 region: CASSYGSGVRYEQYF. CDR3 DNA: TGTGCCAGCAGTTATGGTAGCGGGGTCAGGTACGAGCAGTACTTC.

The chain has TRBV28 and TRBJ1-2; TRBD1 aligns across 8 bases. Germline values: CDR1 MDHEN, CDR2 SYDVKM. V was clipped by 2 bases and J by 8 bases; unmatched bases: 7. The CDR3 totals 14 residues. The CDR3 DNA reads TGTGCCAGCAGTTTACCGGACAGGGATGGCGGCTACACCTTC. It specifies CASSLPDRDGGYTF.

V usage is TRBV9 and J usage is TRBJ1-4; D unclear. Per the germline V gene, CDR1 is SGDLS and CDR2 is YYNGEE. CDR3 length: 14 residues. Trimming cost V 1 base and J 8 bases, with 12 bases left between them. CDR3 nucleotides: TGTGCCAGCAGCGTATCGGAGAGCGGGGAAAAACTGTTTTTT. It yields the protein CASSVSESGEKLFF.

CDR3 DNA: TGTGCCAGTAGCCGGGACAACTCTGGAAACACCATATATTTT. Translated, it gives CASSRDNSGNTIYF. The J gene is TRBJ1-3, the V gene TRBV19; a possible D gene is TRBD1 (6 bases). Germline V gives CDR1 LNHDA, CDR2 SQIVND (reference sequence). V was trimmed by 6 bases and J by 0 bases, leaving 9 bases between them. This CDR3 spans 14 amino acids.

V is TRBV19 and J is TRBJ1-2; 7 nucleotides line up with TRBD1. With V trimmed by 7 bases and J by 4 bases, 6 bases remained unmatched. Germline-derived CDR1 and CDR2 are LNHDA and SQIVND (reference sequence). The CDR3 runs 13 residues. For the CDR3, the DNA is TGTGCCAGTAACTCACAGGGGACCTATGGCTACACCTTC. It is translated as CASNSQGTYGYTF.

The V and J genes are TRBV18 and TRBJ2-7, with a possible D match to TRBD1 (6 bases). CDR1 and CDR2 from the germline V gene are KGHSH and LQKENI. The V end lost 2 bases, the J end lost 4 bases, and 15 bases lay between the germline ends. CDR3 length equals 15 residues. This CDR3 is CASSPKPGTNYEQYF. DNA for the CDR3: TGTGCCAGCTCACCAAAACCCGGGACAAATTACGAGCAGTACTTC.

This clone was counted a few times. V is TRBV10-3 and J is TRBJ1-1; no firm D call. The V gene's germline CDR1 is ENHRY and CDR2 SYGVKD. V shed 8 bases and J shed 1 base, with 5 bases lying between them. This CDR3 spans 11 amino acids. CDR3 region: CAIRGNTEAFF. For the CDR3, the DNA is TGTGCCATCCGGGGGAACACTGAAGCTTTCTTT.

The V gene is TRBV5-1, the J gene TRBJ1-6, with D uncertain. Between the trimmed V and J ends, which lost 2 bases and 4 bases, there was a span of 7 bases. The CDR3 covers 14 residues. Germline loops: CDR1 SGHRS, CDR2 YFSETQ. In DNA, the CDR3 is TGCGCCAGCAGCTTCGGTAGATATAATTCACCCCTCCACTTT. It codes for CASSFGRYNSPLHF.

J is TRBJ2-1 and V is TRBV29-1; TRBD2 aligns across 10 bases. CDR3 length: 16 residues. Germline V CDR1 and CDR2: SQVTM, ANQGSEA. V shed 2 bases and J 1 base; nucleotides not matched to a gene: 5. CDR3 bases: TGCAGCGTTGAAACTCTAGCGGGAGATTCCTACAATGAGCAGTTCTTC. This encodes CSVETLAGDSYNEQFF.